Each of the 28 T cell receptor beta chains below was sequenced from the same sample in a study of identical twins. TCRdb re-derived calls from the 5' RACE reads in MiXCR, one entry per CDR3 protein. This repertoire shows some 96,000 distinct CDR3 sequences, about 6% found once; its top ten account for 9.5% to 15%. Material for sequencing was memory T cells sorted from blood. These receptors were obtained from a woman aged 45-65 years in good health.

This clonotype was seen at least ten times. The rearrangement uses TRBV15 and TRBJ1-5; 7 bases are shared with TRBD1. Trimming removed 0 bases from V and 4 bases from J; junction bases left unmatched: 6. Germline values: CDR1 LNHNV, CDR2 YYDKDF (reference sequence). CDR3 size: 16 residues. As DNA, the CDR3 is TGTGCCACCAGCAGAGATAGGAGGGGGCGGAATCAGCCCCAGCATTTT. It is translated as CATSRDRRGRNQPQHF. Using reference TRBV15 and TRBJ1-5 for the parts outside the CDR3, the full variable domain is DAMVIQNPRYQVTQFGKPVTLSCSQTLNHNVMYWYQQKSSQAPKLLFHYYDKDFNNEADTPDNFQSRRPNTSFCFLDIRSPGLGDTAMYLCATSRDRRGRNQPQHFGDGTRLSIL.

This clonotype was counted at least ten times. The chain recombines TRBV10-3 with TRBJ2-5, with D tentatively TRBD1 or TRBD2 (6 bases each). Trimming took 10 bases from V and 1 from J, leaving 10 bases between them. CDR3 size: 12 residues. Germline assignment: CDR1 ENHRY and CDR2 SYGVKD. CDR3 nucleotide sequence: TGTGCCACGGGGGCGAGCCAAGAGACCCAGTACTTC. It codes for CATGASQETQYF.

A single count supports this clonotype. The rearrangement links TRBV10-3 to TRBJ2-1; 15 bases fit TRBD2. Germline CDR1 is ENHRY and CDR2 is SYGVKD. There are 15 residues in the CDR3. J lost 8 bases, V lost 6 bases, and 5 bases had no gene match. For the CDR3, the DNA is TGTGCCATCAGAGAGGGACTAGCGGGAGGATATGAGCAGTTCTTC. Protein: CAIREGLAGGYEQFF.

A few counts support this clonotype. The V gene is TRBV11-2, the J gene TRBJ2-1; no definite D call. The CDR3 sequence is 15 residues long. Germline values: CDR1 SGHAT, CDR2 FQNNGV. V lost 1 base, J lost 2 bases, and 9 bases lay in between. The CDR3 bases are TGTGCCAGCAGCTTAGTCCAGCTCACCTACAATGAGCAGTTCTTC. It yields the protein CASSLVQLTYNEQFF.

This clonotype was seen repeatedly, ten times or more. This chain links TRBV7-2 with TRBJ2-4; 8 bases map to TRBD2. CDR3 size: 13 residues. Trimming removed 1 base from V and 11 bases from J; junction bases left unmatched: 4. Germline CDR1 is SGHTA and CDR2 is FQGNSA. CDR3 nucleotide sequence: TGTGCCAGCAGCTTAGTCGGGAGGGCCCTTCAGTACTTC. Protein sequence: CASSLVGRALQYF. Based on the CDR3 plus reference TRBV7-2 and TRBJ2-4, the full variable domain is GAGVSQSPSNKVTEKGKDVELRCDPISGHTALYWYRQSLGQGLEFLIYFQGNSAPDKSGLPSDRFSAERTGGSVSTLTIQRTQQEDSAVYLCASSLVGRALQYFGAGTRLSVL.

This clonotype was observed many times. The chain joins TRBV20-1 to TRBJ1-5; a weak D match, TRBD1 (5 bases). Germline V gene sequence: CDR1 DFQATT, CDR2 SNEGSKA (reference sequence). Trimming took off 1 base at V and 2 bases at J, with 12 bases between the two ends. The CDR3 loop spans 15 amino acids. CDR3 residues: CSARAQGTGNQPQHF. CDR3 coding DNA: TGCAGTGCTAGAGCCCAGGGAACGGGCAATCAGCCCCAGCATTTT.

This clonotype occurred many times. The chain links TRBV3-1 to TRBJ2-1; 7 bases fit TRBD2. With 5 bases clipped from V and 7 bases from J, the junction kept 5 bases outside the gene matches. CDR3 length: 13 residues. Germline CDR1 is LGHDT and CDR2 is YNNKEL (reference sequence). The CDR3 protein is CASSFGGSNEQFF. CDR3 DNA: TGTGCCAGCAGCTTCGGGGGGAGTAATGAGCAGTTCTTC.

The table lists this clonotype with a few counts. The CDR3 sequence: CASSVSQGGSNQPQHF. The CDR3 DNA reads TGTGCCAGTAGTGTCAGCCAGGGAGGGAGCAATCAGCCCCAGCATTTT. The chain links TRBV19 to TRBJ1-5; the D gene is possibly TRBD1 (5 bases). Germline V gene data show CDR1 as LNHDA and CDR2 as SQIVND (reference sequence). V lost 5 bases and J lost 1, with 15 bases in between. There are 16 residues in the CDR3.

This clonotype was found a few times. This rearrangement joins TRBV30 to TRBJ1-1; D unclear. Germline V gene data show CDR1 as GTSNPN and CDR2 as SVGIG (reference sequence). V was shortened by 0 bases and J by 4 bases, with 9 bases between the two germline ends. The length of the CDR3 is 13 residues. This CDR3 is CAWSVNRGTEAFF. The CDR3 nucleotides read TGTGCCTGGAGTGTAAACCGGGGCACTGAAGCTTTCTTT.

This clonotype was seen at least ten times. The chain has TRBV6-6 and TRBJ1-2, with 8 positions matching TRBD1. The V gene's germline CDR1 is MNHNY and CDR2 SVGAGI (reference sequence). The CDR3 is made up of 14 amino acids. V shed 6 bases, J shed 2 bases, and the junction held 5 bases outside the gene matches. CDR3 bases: TGTGCCAGCAGCTATCAGGGGGCAAACTATGGCTACACCTTC. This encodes CASSYQGANYGYTF.

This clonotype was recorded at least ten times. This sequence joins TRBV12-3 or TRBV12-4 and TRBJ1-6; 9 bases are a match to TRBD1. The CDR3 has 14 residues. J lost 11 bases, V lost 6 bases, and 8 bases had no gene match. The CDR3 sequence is CASRLTGGLTPLHF. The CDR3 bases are TGTGCCAGCAGATTGACAGGGGGTTTGACACCCCTCCACTTT.

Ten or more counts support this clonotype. The DNA of the CDR3 is TGTGCCAGCAGCCAAGAAGGGGCCGGGAGAGAGACCCAGTACTTC. Residues: CASSQEGAGRETQYF. J is TRBJ2-5 and V is TRBV3-1; D is possibly TRBD2 (6 bases). This CDR3 contains 15 residues. V gave up 0 bases and J gave up 4 bases, with 12 bases separating them. Germline CDR1 is LGHDT and CDR2 is YNNKEL (reference sequence).

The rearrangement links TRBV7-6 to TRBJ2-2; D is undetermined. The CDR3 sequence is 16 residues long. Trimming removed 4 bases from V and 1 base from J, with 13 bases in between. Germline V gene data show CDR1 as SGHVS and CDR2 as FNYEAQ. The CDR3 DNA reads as TGTGCCAGCAGCTCGCCTTCGGGCCAGAACACCGGGGAGCTGTTTTTT. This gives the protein CASSSPSGQNTGELFF.

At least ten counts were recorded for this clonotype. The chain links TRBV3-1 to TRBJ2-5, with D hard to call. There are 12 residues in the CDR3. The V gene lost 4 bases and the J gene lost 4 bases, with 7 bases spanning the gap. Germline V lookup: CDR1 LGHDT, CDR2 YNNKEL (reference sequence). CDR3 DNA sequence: TGTGCCAGCAGCCCGAGAGGAGAGACCCAGTACTTC. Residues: CASSPRGETQYF.

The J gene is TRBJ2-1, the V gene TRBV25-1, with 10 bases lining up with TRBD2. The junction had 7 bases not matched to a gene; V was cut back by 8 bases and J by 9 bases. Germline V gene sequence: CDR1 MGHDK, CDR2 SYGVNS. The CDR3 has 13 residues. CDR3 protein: CASAPSGRSEQFF. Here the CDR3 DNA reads TGTGCCAGCGCTCCTAGCGGGAGAAGTGAGCAGTTCTTC.

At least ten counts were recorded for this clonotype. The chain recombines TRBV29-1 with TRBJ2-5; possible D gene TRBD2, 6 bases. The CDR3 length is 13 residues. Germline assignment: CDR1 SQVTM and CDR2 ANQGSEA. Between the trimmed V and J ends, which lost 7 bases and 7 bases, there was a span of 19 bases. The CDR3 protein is CSAPLGGPGTQYF. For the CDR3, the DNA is TGCAGCGCTCCCTTGGGGGGACCGGGGACCCAGTACTTC.

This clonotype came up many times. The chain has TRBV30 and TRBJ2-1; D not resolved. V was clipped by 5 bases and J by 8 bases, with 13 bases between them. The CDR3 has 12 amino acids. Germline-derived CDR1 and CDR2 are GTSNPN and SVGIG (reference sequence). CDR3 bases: TGTGCCTGGGGGTTCACTCGGGATGAGCAGTTCTTC. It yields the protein CAWGFTRDEQFF.

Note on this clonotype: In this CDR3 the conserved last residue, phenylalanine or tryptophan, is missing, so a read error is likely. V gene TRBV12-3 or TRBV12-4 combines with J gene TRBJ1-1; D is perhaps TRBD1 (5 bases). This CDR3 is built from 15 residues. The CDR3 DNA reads TGTGCTAGCAGTTTACCAGGGCGGATGAACACTGAAGCTTTCTGT. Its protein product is CASSLPGRMNTEAFC.

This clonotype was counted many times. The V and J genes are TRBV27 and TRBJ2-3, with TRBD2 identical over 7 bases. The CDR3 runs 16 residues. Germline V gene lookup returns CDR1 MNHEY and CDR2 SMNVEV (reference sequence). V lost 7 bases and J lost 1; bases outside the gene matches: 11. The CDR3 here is CASTNVPAGRTDTQYF. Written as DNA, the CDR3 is TGTGCCAGCACTAATGTCCCAGCGGGACGCACAGATACGCAGTATTTT.

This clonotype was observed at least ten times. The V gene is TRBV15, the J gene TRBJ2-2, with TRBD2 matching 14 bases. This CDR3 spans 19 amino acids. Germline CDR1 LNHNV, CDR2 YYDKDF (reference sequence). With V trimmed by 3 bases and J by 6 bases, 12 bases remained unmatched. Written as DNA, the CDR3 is TGTGCCACCAGCAGCGCAACCGGGACTAGCGGGAGATGGGCCGGGGAGCTGTTTTTT. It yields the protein CATSSATGTSGRWAGELFF.

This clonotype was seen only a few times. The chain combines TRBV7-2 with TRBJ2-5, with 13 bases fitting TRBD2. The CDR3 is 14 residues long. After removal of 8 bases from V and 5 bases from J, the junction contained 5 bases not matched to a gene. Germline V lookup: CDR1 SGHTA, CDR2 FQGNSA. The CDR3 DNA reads TGTGCCAGCGGACTAGCGGGAGAGTGGGAGACCCAGTACTTC. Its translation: CASGLAGEWETQYF. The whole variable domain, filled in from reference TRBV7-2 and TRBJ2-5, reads GAGVSQSPSNKVTEKGKDVELRCDPISGHTALYWYRQSLGQGLEFLIYFQGNSAPDKSGLPSDRFSAERTGGSVSTLTIQRTQQEDSAVYLCASGLAGEWETQYFGPGTRLLVL.

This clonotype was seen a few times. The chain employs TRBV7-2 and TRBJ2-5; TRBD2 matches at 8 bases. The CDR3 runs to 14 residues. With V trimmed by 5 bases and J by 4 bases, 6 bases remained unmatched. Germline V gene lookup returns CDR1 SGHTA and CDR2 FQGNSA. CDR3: CASSRGLDGETQYF. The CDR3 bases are TGTGCCAGCAGCAGGGGACTAGACGGAGAGACCCAGTACTTC.

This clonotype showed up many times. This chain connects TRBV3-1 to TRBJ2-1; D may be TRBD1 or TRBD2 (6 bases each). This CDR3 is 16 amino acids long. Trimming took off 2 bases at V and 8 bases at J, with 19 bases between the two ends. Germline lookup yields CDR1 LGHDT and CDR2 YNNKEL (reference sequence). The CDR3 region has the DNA TGTGCCAGCAGCCAAAGGGTTGGAAGGGGGGATTATGAGCAGTTCTTC. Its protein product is CASSQRVGRGDYEQFF.

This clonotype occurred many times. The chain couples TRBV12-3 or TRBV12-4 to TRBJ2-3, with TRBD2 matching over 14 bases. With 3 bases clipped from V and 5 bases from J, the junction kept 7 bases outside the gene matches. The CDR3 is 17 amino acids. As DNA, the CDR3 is TGTGCCAGCAGTTTGGGGACTAGCGGGAGATTAGGAGATACGCAGTATTTT. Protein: CASSLGTSGRLGDTQYF.

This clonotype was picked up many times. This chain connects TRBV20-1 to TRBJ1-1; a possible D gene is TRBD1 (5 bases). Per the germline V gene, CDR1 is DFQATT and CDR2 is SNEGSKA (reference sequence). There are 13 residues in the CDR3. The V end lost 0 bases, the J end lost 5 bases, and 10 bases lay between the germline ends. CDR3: CSARDEGLTEAFF. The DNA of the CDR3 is TGCAGTGCTAGAGATGAGGGGCTGACTGAAGCTTTCTTT.

The CDR3 protein is CASSAGDRVLKQYF. The CDR3 DNA reads as TGTGCCAGCAGCGCGGGGGACAGGGTTTTAAAGCAGTACTTC. This chain connects TRBV7-8 to TRBJ2-7, with 9 bases aligning to TRBD1. The germline CDR1 and CDR2 sequences are SGHVS and FQNEAQ. J gave up 8 bases and V 5 bases, and 10 bases lay outside the gene matches. This CDR3 comprises 14 residues.

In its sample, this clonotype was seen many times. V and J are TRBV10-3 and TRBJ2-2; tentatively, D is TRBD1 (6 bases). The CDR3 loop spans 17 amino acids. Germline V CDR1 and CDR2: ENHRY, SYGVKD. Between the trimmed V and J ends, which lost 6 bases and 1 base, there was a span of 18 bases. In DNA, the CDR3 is TGTGCCATCAGCCCCGGAGGACAGAGCGGGAACACCGGGGAGCTGTTTTTT. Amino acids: CAISPGGQSGNTGELFF.

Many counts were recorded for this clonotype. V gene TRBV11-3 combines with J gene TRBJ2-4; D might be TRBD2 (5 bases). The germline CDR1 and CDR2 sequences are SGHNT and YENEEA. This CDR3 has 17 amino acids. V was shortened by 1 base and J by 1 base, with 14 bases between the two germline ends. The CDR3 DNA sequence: TGTGCCAGCAGCTTAGTAGTGGGAGTTGACGCCAAAAACATTCAGTACTTC. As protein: CASSLVVGVDAKNIQYF.